The next 27 T cell receptor beta chains were all read from a single sample in a study of CD8 T cells in Susac syndrome (dated by TCRdb to between 2018 and 2020). Library preparation was by the immunoSEQ multiplex PCR assay. RNA was extracted with the RNeasy kit and roughly 0.45 to 1 ug was reverse transcribed using random hexamers. TCRdb's own reprocessing of the public reads used fastp at Q25 and MiXCR and kept productive beta chains. CDR3 protein sequences are deduplicated, and each keeps its most common genes and DNA. The sample contains under 300,000 distinct CDR3 sequences, 90% to 96% of them found a single time. The biggest ten clones account for approximately 0.094% of the sample. Sequenced sample: CD4+ T cells from PBMCs. All receptors derive from a human donor with Susac syndrome.

A single count supports this clonotype. CDR3 amino acids: CAWSATGLNEKLFF. Written as DNA, the CDR3 is TGTGCCTGGAGTGCGACAGGCCTTAATGAAAAACTGTTTTTT. The chain employs TRBV30 and TRBJ1-4; weak D call: TRBD1 (6 bases). Germline CDR1 GTSNPN, CDR2 SVGIG (reference sequence). The CDR3 contains 14 residues. Trimming stripped 1 base from V and 4 bases from J, with 10 bases between.

The chain employs TRBV13 and TRBJ1-4; D is unresolved. Germline values: CDR1 PRHDT, CDR2 FYEKMQ (reference sequence). The CDR3 runs to 13 residues. Trimming took off 6 bases at V and 7 bases at J, with 12 bases between the two ends. The CDR3 DNA sequence: TGTGCCAGCAGGAGACGGAACATTGAAAAACTGTTTTTT. Residues: CASRRRNIEKLFF. The full variable domain, completed using reference TRBV13 and TRBJ1-4, is AAGVIQSPRHLIKEKRETATLKCYPIPRHDTVYWYQQGPGQDPQFLISFYEKMQSDKGSIPDRFSAQQFSDYHSELNMSSLELGDSALYFCASRRRNIEKLFFGSGTQLSVL.

The CDR3 loop is CASSYRGVEQFF. The CDR3 nucleotides are TGTGCCAGCAGTTATCGTGGGGTAGAGCAGTTCTTC. The rearrangement links TRBV6-6 to TRBJ2-1; no reliable D call. The CDR3 spans 12 residues. Trimming took off 3 bases at V and 10 bases at J, with 10 bases between the two ends. Germline assignment: CDR1 MNHNY and CDR2 SVGAGI (reference sequence).

V and J are TRBV30 and TRBJ2-6; tentative D call: TRBD1 (6 bases). The germline V gene encodes CDR1 GTSNPN and CDR2 SVGIG (reference sequence). CDR3 length equals 16 residues. V lost 8 bases and J 0 bases, leaving 17 bases between the germline ends. Here the CDR3 reads CAGQGPLDSGANVLTF. For the CDR3, the DNA is TGTGCCGGTCAGGGGCCGTTGGACTCTGGGGCCAACGTCCTGACTTTC.

The table lists this clonotype with a count of one. The chain links TRBV4-1 to TRBJ1-2; D is undetermined. Germline values: CDR1 MGHRA, CDR2 YSYEKL. CDR3 length: 14 amino acids. V lost 1 base, J lost 6 bases, and 12 bases lay in between. The CDR3 DNA sequence: TGCGCCAGCAGCCAAGTAGGCAGAGGTAATGGCTACACCTTC. Its protein is CASSQVGRGNGYTF.

The rearrangement uses TRBV5-1 and TRBJ1-1, with 8 positions matching TRBD1. V lost 4 bases to trimming and J lost 1 base; unmatched junction nucleotides: 6. The V gene's germline CDR1 is SGHRS and CDR2 YFSETQ. This CDR3 region has 15 residues. CDR3 DNA: TGCGCCAGCAGCCCCGGGGACAGGTGGAACACTGAAGCTTTCTTT. Translated: CASSPGDRWNTEAFF.

The chain employs TRBV20-1 and TRBJ1-2, with TRBD1 matching 7 bases. This CDR3 contains 14 residues. The germline V gene encodes CDR1 DFQATT and CDR2 SNEGSKA (reference sequence). The CDR3 spells CSTPGQSMELGYTF. The CDR3 bases are TGCAGCACTCCGGGACAGAGCATGGAGTTGGGCTACACCTTC.

The chain joins TRBV5-1 to TRBJ1-1; a possible D gene is TRBD1 (6 bases). Per germline, CDR1 SGHRS and CDR2 YFSETQ. This CDR3 spans 13 amino acids. V shed 4 bases and J shed 5 bases, with 12 bases lying between them. CDR3 protein: CASSPRQATEAFF. The CDR3, as DNA: TGCGCCAGCAGCCCTCGACAGGCAACTGAAGCTTTCTTT. Filled out from reference TRBV5-1 and TRBJ1-1, the complete variable domain reads KAGVTQTPRYLIKTRGQQVTLSCSPISGHRSVSWYQQTPGQGLQFLFEYFSETQRNKGNFPGRFSGRQFSNSRSEMNVSTLELGDSALYLCASSPRQATEAFFGQGTRLTVV.

Here the CDR3 reads CATSDLKGRDTQYF. Here the CDR3 DNA reads TGTGCCACCAGTGATTTGAAGGGGCGGGATACGCAGTATTTT. The chain is built from TRBV24-1 and TRBJ2-3; possible D gene TRBD1, 5 bases. CDR1 KGHDR and CDR2 SFDVKD come from the germline V gene. V was clipped by 0 bases and J by 6 bases, with 9 bases between them. This CDR3 is built from 14 residues.

The V and J genes are TRBV15 and TRBJ2-1; D call uncertain. The CDR3 consists of 18 residues. Germline CDR1 and CDR2: LNHNV and YYDKDF (reference sequence). Trimming took off 3 bases at V and 6 bases at J, with 24 bases between the two ends. The CDR3, as DNA: TGTGCCACCAGCAGTCCTCACCGGCGGATCCTGCCTCTCAATGAGCAGTTCTTC. It encodes CATSSPHRRILPLNEQFF. The full variable domain, with the rest looked up from reference TRBV15 and TRBJ2-1, is DAMVIQNPRYQVTQFGKPVTLSCSQTLNHNVMYWYQQKSSQAPKLLFHYYDKDFNNEADTPDNFQSRRPNTSFCFLDIRSPGLGDTAMYLCATSSPHRRILPLNEQFFGPGTRLTVL.

This sequence joins TRBV2 and TRBJ2-7; TRBD1 agrees at 9 bases. V lost 11 bases to trimming and J lost 3 bases; unmatched junction nucleotides: 5. The CDR3 has 12 residues. Germline CDR1 reads SNHLY; CDR2 reads FYNNEI. CDR3 coding DNA: TGTGCCTCACGGACAGGGGACTACGAGCAGTACTTC. Its protein product is CASRTGDYEQYF.

The chain has TRBV6-6 and TRBJ2-7; TRBD1 aligns across 9 bases. V lost 0 bases to trimming and J lost 2 bases; unmatched junction nucleotides: 2. The germline gives CDR1 MNHNY, CDR2 SVGAGI (reference sequence). The CDR3 is made up of 15 amino acids. The DNA of the CDR3 is TGTGCCAGCAGTTACTCGGGGACAGGGCCCTACGAGCAGTACTTC. The encoded protein is CASSYSGTGPYEQYF.

In its sample, this clonotype was seen a few times. This chain joins TRBV20-1 and TRBJ2-7, with 9 nucleotides matching TRBD2. The CDR3 totals 13 residues. Trimming removed 4 bases from V and 2 bases from J; junction bases left unmatched: 3. The germline gives CDR1 DFQATT, CDR2 SNEGSKA (reference sequence). The CDR3, as DNA: TGCAGTGCTACGACTAGCGGTACCTACGAGCAGTACTTC. Its protein is CSATTSGTYEQYF.

This chain connects TRBV20-1 to TRBJ2-2; D gene unclear. CDR1 DFQATT and CDR2 SNEGSKA come from the germline V gene (reference sequence). The CDR3 length is 10 residues. Trimming left V 5 bases short and J 7 bases short, with 5 bases between. The chain's CDR3 is CSAANGELFF. The DNA for the CDR3 is TGCAGTGCTGCGAACGGGGAGCTGTTTTTT.

The chain is built from TRBV27 and TRBJ1-2, with a tentative D call TRBD1 (5 bases). V was clipped by 3 bases and J by 6 bases, with 11 bases between them. The CDR3 covers 13 residues. CDR1 MNHEY and CDR2 SMNVEV come from the germline V gene (reference sequence). CDR3 coding DNA: TGTGCCAGCAGTTTCTACGGGGGGGATGGCTACACCTTC. Translating it yields CASSFYGGDGYTF.

The genes are TRBV30 and TRBJ1-2; a weak D match, TRBD1 (5 bases). The CDR3 runs to 14 residues. Trimming cost V 2 bases and J 3 bases, with 13 bases left between them. Germline loops: CDR1 GTSNPN, CDR2 SVGIG (reference sequence). The chain's CDR3 is CAWSPGGTYYGYTF. Here the CDR3 DNA reads TGTGCCTGGAGTCCGGGGGGGACCTACTATGGCTACACCTTC.

The rearrangement uses TRBV12-3 or TRBV12-4 and TRBJ2-7, with D possibly matching TRBD1 (6 bases). With 6 bases removed from V and 4 bases from J, the gap between germline ends came to 16 bases. CDR3 length: 14 residues. In DNA form, the CDR3 reads TGTGCCAGCAGGCCATCGGGACACAGTTACGAGCAGTACTTC. Protein: CASRPSGHSYEQYF.

This chain uses TRBV6-6 with TRBJ2-7; no clear D. There are 10 residues in the CDR3. The germline CDR1 and CDR2 sequences are MNHNY and SVGAGI (reference sequence). Trimming stripped 6 bases from V and 7 bases from J, with 7 bases between. CDR3 region: CASRGQEQYF. Written as DNA, the CDR3 is TGTGCCAGCAGGGGTCAGGAGCAGTACTTC.

The chain joins TRBV7-9 to TRBJ2-7, with a possible D match to TRBD2 (7 bases). This CDR3 has 14 residues. V lost 11 bases to trimming and J lost 4 bases, with 21 bases between them. Germline V gene lookup returns CDR1 SEHNR and CDR2 FQNEAQ (reference sequence). The CDR3 DNA reads TGTGCCGTCGCGGGGGCGGGAAGTTATTACGAGCAGTACTTC. Its protein is CAVAGAGSYYEQYF. Drawing the rest from reference TRBV7-9 and TRBJ2-7, the complete variable domain is DTGVSQNPRHKITKRGQNVTFRCDPISEHNRLYWYRQTLGQGPEFLTYFQNEAQLEKSRLLSDRFSAERPKGSFSTLEIQRTEQGDSAMYLCAVAGAGSYYEQYFGPGTRLTVT.

This sequence joins TRBV29-1 and TRBJ2-7; 7 bases match TRBD1. V lost 6 bases, J lost 1 base, and 9 bases stayed unmatched. There are 14 residues in the CDR3. CDR1 is SQVTM, CDR2 ANQGSEA, per germline. The CDR3 DNA reads TGCAGCGTCCTTACCGGGACAGTGTCCTACGAGCAGTACTTC. This encodes CSVLTGTVSYEQYF.

The V and J genes are TRBV15 and TRBJ1-5, with 9 bases matching TRBD1. With V trimmed by 6 bases and J by 10 bases, 7 bases remained unmatched. Germline V gene sequence: CDR1 LNHNV, CDR2 YYDKDF (reference sequence). CDR3 length: 13 residues. Here the CDR3 DNA reads TGTGCCACCAGAGGACAGGGGTCGAACCCCCAGCATTTT. It is translated as CATRGQGSNPQHF. The complete variable domain, with remaining parts taken from reference TRBV15 and TRBJ1-5, reads DAMVIQNPRYQVTQFGKPVTLSCSQTLNHNVMYWYQQKSSQAPKLLFHYYDKDFNNEADTPDNFQSRRPNTSFCFLDIRSPGLGDTAMYLCATRGQGSNPQHFGDGTRLSIL.

The chain has TRBV5-1 and TRBJ1-1; no clear D. This CDR3 is 13 amino acids long. The ends were cut back, 2 bases at V and 1 base at J, with 6 bases in the middle. Germline CDR1 reads SGHRS; CDR2 reads YFSETQ. CDR3 region: CASSFYQNTEAFF. The DNA for the CDR3 is TGCGCCAGCAGCTTCTACCAGAACACTGAAGCTTTCTTT.

The gene calls are TRBV5-6 and TRBJ1-2; D gene ambiguous. Trimming left V 2 bases short and J 5 bases short, with 10 bases between. The CDR3 loop spans 13 amino acids. Germline CDR1 is SGHDT and CDR2 is YYEEEE. The chain's CDR3 is CASSFDGLYGYTF. DNA of the CDR3: TGTGCCAGCAGCTTCGATGGGCTGTATGGCTACACCTTC.

The rearrangement uses TRBV2 and TRBJ2-7; 10 bases are a match to TRBD2. Germline assignment: CDR1 SNHLY and CDR2 FYNNEI. The CDR3 sequence is 18 residues long. The trim removed 0 bases at V and 5 bases at J, leaving 13 bases unmatched. The CDR3 here is CASSEAGLAGVQLNEQYF. For the CDR3, the DNA is TGTGCCAGCAGTGAAGCGGGGCTAGCGGGAGTGCAGTTGAACGAGCAGTACTTC.

The V gene is TRBV29-1, the J gene TRBJ2-3, with D perhaps matching TRBD2 (6 bases). The CDR3 length is 14 residues. Trimming cost V 4 bases and J 4 bases, with 15 bases left between them. The V gene's germline CDR1 is SQVTM and CDR2 ANQGSEA. CDR3 region: CSVAGGNSADTQYF. CDR3 sequence (DNA): TGCAGCGTTGCAGGCGGGAACAGCGCAGATACGCAGTATTTT.

The V gene is TRBV20-1, the J gene TRBJ2-1; D is undetermined. This CDR3 is 11 amino acids long. Trimming removed 6 bases from V and 8 bases from J, with 11 bases in between. Per the germline V gene, CDR1 is DFQATT and CDR2 is SNEGSKA (reference sequence). DNA of the CDR3: TGCAGTGCCACAAGAGGTGATGAGCAGTTCTTC. Translation: CSATRGDEQFF.

This chain uses TRBV20-1 with TRBJ1-5, with D possibly TRBD1 on 6 matching bases. Trimming stripped 3 bases from V and 3 bases from J, with 15 bases between. The germline V gene has CDR1 DFQATT and CDR2 SNEGSKA (reference sequence). The CDR3 totals 15 residues. CDR3 coding DNA: TGCAGTGCTAGTCAAGGAAGGGGGAACAATCAGCCCCAGCATTTT. Amino acid sequence: CSASQGRGNNQPQHF.